This T cell receptor (beta chain) was captured in a study of OX40 agonist ivuxolimab in advanced cancers. The CDR3 contains 15 residues. V lost 3 bases, J lost 8 bases, and 13 bases stayed unmatched. The germline V gene encodes CDR1 GTSNPN and CDR2 SVGIG (reference sequence). Patients were ruled out by autoimmune disease history or systemic immunosuppression. Overall study results and limits: Expanded peripheral T cell antigen specificity was not determined. A proportion of nonresponders additionally exhibited low normalized T-cell clonal expansion.

Here immunoSEQ multiplex PCR was the method, and the copy in TCRdb shows in-frame clones only, minus some. The table has about 66,000 clones, roughly 80% seen once. Comments on this clone: Its antigen remains unknown.

The J gene is TRBJ2-1, the V gene TRBV30, with 7 bases identical to TRBD2. The source is an adult with an advanced solid tumor such as melanoma, head and neck, liver or kidney cancer. Sequencing was performed on CD4+ or CD8+ T cells sorted from blood, taken in a trial of the OX40 agonist ivuxolimab. This chain's CDR3 is CAWRGVAGLWDEQFF. Here the CDR3 DNA reads TGTGCCTGGAGGGGGGTAGCGGGTTTGTGGGATGAGCAGTTCTTC.